This T cell receptor (beta chain) was sequenced in a study of molecular identifiers for immune sequencing clone quantification. Background on the study: Replicate experiments divided RNA from about 19,000 or 110,000 naive CD8 cells into five parts and sequenced four.

The sample holds many counts of this clonotype. Antigen unknown. General study results and limits: Among effectors, clones above 20 RNA copies held over 98% of molecules; among naive cells, under 1%.

Germline assignment: CDR1 SGDLS and CDR2 YYNGEE. V was cut by 0 bases and J by 3 bases, with 10 bases left in between. This CDR3 is 15 amino acids long. MiXCR, run by TCRdb on the PCR reads, gives a single entry per CDR3 protein. Among around 480,000 distinct CDR3 sequences listed, 20% to 25% were seen once. The TCR originated in a human donor in good health. Some libraries in this study had Jurkat cell RNA spiked in. V gene TRBV9 combines with J gene TRBJ1-5; no clear D. Material: naive CD8+ T cells from blood, with Jurkat cell RNA spiked in. The subset was: FACS-sorted CD8+CD4-CCR7+CD45RA+ naive T cells. The CDR3 DNA reads TGTGCCAGCAGCGTAGGAGGGTTTGACAATCAGCCCCAGCATTTT. Translating it yields CASSVGGFDNQPQHF.